This passage covers 9 T cell receptor beta chains from one sample sequenced in a study of blood T cells in healthy people across ages. Using a J-beta primer mix together with a sample-barcoded 5' primer, a second PCR was run for about 7 to 12 cycles. TCRdb re-called the 5' RACE reads with MiXCR, one entry per CDR3 protein. The table has 550,000 to 700,000 distinct CDR3 sequences, 27% seen once; the top ten hold approximately 17%. Sequenced input: blood. The receptors derive from a woman in her seventies in good health.

The chain joins TRBV7-9 to TRBJ2-1; TRBD2 agrees at 7 bases. CDR1 and CDR2 (germline): SEHNR, FQNEAQ (reference sequence). The ends lost 5 bases at V and 7 bases at J; junction bases unmatched: 11. The CDR3 sequence is 15 residues long. The CDR3 DNA reads as TGTGCCAGCAGCCCGCAGCTAGCGGCCTTGAATGAGCAGTTCTTC. Translated, it gives CASSPQLAALNEQFF. The variable domain in full, completed from reference TRBV7-9 and TRBJ2-1, reads DTGVSQNPRHKITKRGQNVTFRCDPISEHNRLYWYRQTLGQGPEFLTYFQNEAQLEKSRLLSDRFSAERPKGSFSTLEIQRTEQGDSAMYLCASSPQLAALNEQFFGPGTRLTVL.

This rearrangement joins TRBV20-1 to TRBJ1-2; 8 bases align to TRBD1. The trim removed 6 bases at V and 7 bases at J, leaving 4 bases unmatched. CDR1 and CDR2 from the germline V gene are DFQATT and SNEGSKA (reference sequence). This CDR3 has 11 amino acids. CDR3 protein: CSAPDRAGYTF. In DNA, the CDR3 is TGCAGTGCCCCGGACAGGGCTGGCTACACCTTC.

The V call is TRBV10-3, the J call TRBJ1-2; 7 bases are a match to TRBD1. V lost 4 bases and J lost 2; bases outside the gene matches: 1. CDR1 is ENHRY and CDR2 is SYGVKD in the germline V gene. The CDR3 sequence is 13 residues long. CDR3 protein: CAISAGQNYGYTF. CDR3 in DNA: TGTGCCATCAGTGCGGGACAGAACTATGGCTACACCTTC.

This clonotype showed up just a few times. This chain joins TRBV3-1 and TRBJ1-1; D ambiguous. CDR1 LGHDT and CDR2 YNNKEL come from the germline V gene (reference sequence). Deletions cut 6 bases from V and 0 bases from J, with 8 bases between. The CDR3 sequence is 13 residues long. CDR3 sequence reads: CASRHDMNTEAFF. CDR3 in DNA: TGTGCCAGCAGACACGACATGAACACTGAAGCTTTCTTT.

This clonotype has just a few counts. V is TRBV11-2 and J is TRBJ2-5; the match to TRBD2 covers 13 bases. The trim removed 5 bases at V and 2 bases at J, leaving 26 bases unmatched. CDR1 and CDR2 from the germline V gene are SGHAT and FQNNGV. This CDR3 is 23 amino acids long. CDR3 sequence (DNA): TGTGCCAGCAGCCCGAGGGGGGCAAACCAAGTCCCGGGACTAGCGGGGCGGCAAGAGACCCAGTACTTC. It is translated as CASSPRGANQVPGLAGRQETQYF.

This clonotype showed up just a few times. The genes are TRBV20-1 and TRBJ2-5, with D possibly called TRBD1 or TRBD2 (5 bases each). The J call is doubtful: the DNA matches TRBJ2-1 better. Germline lookup yields CDR1 DFQATT and CDR2 SNEGSKA (reference sequence). There are 15 residues in the CDR3. CDR3 protein: CSAPNTGTGRVEQFF. Here the CDR3 DNA reads TGCAGTGCTCCAAACACCGGGACGGGACGCGTTGAGCAGTTCTTC.

The rearrangement uses TRBV20-1 and TRBJ2-5; D gene ambiguous. The CDR3 consists of 10 residues. Trimming left V 6 bases short and J 4 bases short, with 6 bases between. Germline CDR1 is DFQATT and CDR2 is SNEGSKA (reference sequence). The CDR3 spells CSASIETQYF. The CDR3 DNA follows: TGCAGTGCGTCTATAGAGACCCAGTACTTC.

With respect to this clonotype: The junction shows a germline mismatch at one end, possibly a read error. The rearrangement joins TRBV4-2 to TRBJ1-1, with D possibly matching TRBD1 (6 bases). The length of the CDR3 is 15 residues. Germline CDR1 LGHNA, CDR2 YNFKEQ. CDR3 residues: CASSPRQIRTDEALF. The CDR3, as DNA: TGTGCCAGCAGCCCACGCCAAATTAGGACAGATGAAGCTTTATTT.

As for this clonotype: The junction does not match germline at one end; this may be a read error. The J gene is TRBJ1-2, the V gene TRBV15; 7 bases are shared with TRBD1. From germline, CDR1 is LNHNV and CDR2 YYDKDF (reference sequence). The CDR3 runs 13 residues. The DNA for the CDR3 is TGTGCCACCAGCAGAGATTCTAGGACAGGTAGCGCCTTC. Translating gives CATSRDSRTGSAF. Filled out from reference TRBV15 and TRBJ1-2, the complete variable domain reads DAMVIQNPRYQVTQFGKPVTLSCSQTLNHNVMYWYQQKSSQAPKLLFHYYDKDFNNEADTPDNFQSRRPNTSFCFLDIRSPGLGDTAMYLCATSRDSRTGSAFGSGTRLTVV.